This T cell receptor beta chain was observed in a study of cytomegalovirus exposure and HLA in healthy donors. Whole-study context: Earlier, 100 million to 130 million unique TCR beta sequences were recovered from roughly 170 million T cells by an analysis. Findings and caveats of the study: Overall, approximately 180 TCR beta chains were annotated as cytomegalovirus-associated.

The CDR3 length is 13 residues. Germline lookup yields CDR1 SGHTS and CDR2 YDEGEE. V was clipped by 5 bases and J by 7 bases, with 13 bases between them. PCR involved 60 Vbeta and 13 Jbeta primers. The assay was immunoSEQ multiplex PCR, and TCRdb's table has in-frame clones only and misses some. Of about 200,000 clones in the sample, roughly 85% were seen once. Points on this clone: Its cognate antigen is unknown.

The genes are TRBV5-8 and TRBJ1-5; possible D gene TRBD1, 5 bases. The source material was PBMCs. This sequence originates from a man aged 18 to 30 in good health and CMV-seronegative. The chain's CDR3 is CASRGLLWQPQHF. CDR3 DNA sequence: TGTGCCAGCAGGGGGCTTCTATGGCAGCCCCAGCATTTT.